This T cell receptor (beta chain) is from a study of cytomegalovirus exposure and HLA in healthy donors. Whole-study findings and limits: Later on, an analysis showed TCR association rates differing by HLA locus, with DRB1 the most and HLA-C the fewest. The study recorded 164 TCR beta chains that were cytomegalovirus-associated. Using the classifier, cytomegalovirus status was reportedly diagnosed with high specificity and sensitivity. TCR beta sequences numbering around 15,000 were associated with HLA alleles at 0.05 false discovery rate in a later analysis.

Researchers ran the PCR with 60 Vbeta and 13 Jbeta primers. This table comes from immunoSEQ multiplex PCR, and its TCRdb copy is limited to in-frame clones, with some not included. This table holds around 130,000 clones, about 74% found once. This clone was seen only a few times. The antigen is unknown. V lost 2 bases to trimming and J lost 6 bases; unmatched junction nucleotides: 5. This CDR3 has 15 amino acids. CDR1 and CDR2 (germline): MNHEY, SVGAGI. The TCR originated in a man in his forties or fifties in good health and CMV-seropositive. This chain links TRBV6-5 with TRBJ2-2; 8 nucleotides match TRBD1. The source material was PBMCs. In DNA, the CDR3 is TGTGCCAGCAGTTACAGGACAGGGATGTCCGGGGAGCTGTTTTTT. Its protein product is CASSYRTGMSGELFF.